Detailed here is one T cell receptor (beta chain). What antigen it recognizes has not been identified. Per-nucleotide qualities are absent, and no much larger clonotype sits a single base away. This specimen comes from a study of blood T cell repertoires in COVID-19 (dated by TCRdb to 2018 to 2020). A note on the overall study: Collaborator samples came from the United States, Italy and Spain and covered acute and convalescent phases of COVID-19. Where available, HLA class I and class II types were taken from metadata supplied by the sample provider and were not determined by assay-based typing. The prospective study material was composed of cDNA or gDNA derived from T cells, B-cell-depleted T cells, or PBMCs. The dataset comprised deeply sampled blood TCRbeta repertoires from subjects exposed to, actively infected with, or recovered from COVID-19. The repertoires were released in a freely available public database meant as a resource for research on the immune response to SARS-CoV-2. The samples were drawn from two sources: the first 160 participants of the ongoing ImmuneRACE study, and some 1,300 subjects contributed by 6 global collaborators. Nearly every sample came with metadata listing a de-identified subject ID, COVID-19 status, age in years and sex.

The paper as a whole reports these results and caveats: The quantity of clinical and demographic metadata differed by source and by participant and was supplied without curation.

TCRbeta CDR3 regions were amplified from genomic DNA using the immunoSEQ Assay, a bias-controlled multiplex PCR. The original methods were these. The number of nucleated cells in each sample was estimated by amplification of reference gene primers within the assay. Sequence reads were collapsed and filtered to measure the absolute abundance of every unique TCRbeta CDR3 rearrangement. For each sample, productive Simpson clonality was calculated as the square root of Simpson's diversity index over productive rearrangements. The source is immuneACCESS, and TCRdb retained only in-frame sequences with V and J called. Part of the clones is not carried over; for the studies checked, unresolved V genes explain less than half of this, and the remainder is unexplained. Clone size and the V and J calls come from that table; the DNA yielded D and trimming. For this sample there are approximately 210,000 clones; 80% to 90% appear just once. Of the sample, 7% to 10% falls within the top ten clones.

The collaborating institutions used their own protocols to collect whole blood in K2EDTA tubes. For TCRbeta analysis, collaborator samples were shipped as frozen whole blood, as isolated PBMCs, or as DNA extracted from either sample type. From V the trimming removes 2 bases and from J it removes 8 bases, while the gene matches leave 20 bases of the junction unaccounted for. The CDR3 holds 18 amino acids from the cysteine to the phenylalanine. The only DNA kept is the CDR3, 54 bases in frame from the first base. The CDR1 and CDR2 encoded by the germline V gene are KGHSH and LQKENI. Material for sequencing was peripheral blood. The origin of this receptor is a woman between 45 and 65 years old with acute or convalescent COVID-19. The sequence links TRBV18 to TRBJ1-1; 7 bases in the middle match TRBD1. CDR3 region: CASSPLGTETGHILEAFF. The DNA reads as follows: TGTGCCAGCTCACCATTGGGGACAGAAACAGGGCATATTCTGGAAGCTTTCTTT.